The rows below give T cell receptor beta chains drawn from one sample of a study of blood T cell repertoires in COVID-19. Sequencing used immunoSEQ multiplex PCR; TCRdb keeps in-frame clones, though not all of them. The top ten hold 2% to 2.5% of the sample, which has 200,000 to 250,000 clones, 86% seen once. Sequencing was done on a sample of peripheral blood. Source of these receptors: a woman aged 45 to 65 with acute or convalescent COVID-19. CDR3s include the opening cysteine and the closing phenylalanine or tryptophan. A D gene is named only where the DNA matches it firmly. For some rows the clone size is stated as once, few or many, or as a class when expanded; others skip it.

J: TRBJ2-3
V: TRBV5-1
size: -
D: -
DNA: TGCGCCAGCAGCTTGAAGCCTATCTCTTCCCCAGATACGCAGTATTTT
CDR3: CASSLKPISSPDTQYF

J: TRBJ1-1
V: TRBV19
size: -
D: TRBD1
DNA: TGTGCCAGCCAGGACAGGGGGCGAGTGGTGAACACTGAAGCTTTCTTT
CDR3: CASQDRGRVVNTEAFF

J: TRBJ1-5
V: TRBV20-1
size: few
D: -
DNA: TGCAGTGCTAGAAGAGGACAGCCCCAGCATTTT
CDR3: CSARRGQPQHF

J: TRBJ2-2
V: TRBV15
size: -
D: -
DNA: TGTGCCACCAGCAGAGATGGGGGGGCCACCGGGGAGCTGTTTTTT
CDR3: CATSRDGGATGELFF

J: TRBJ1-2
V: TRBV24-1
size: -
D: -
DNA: TGTGCCACCAGTGATTCTTCAGGTCGGCGCTATGGCTACACCTTC
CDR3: CATSDSSGRRYGYTF

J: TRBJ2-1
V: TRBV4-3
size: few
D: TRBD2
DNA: TGCGCCAGCAGCCAAGAGATGAGCGGGGGCGTCAATGAGCAGTTCTTC
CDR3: CASSQEMSGGVNEQFF

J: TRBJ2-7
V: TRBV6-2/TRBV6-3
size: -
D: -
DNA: TGTGCCAGCAGTTACGACAGCGAGCAGTACTTC
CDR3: CASSYDSEQYF

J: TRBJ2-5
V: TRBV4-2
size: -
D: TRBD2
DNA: TGTGCCAGCAGCCAAGCGGGAGGGTCGTTCCAAGAGACCCAGTACTTC
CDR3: CASSQAGGSFQETQYF

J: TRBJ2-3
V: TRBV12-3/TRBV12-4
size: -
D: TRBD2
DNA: TGTGCCAGCAGTGGGAGCGGGGGGGCCCCGTATTTT
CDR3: CASSGSGGAPYF

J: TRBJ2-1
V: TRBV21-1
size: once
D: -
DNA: TGTGCCAGCAGTTCGGCCGCCAGCGGCCGAAACAATGAGCAGTTCTTC
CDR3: CASSSAASGRNNEQFF

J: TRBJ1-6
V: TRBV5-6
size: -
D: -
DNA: TGTGCCAGCAGCGACGGTCGGGGCTCCTATAATTCACCCCTCCACTTT
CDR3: CASSDGRGSYNSPLHF

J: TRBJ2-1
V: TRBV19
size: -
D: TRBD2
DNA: TGTGCCAGTAGTCCCAGGACTAGCGGGTTTAATCGGAATGAGCAGTTCTTC
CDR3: CASSPRTSGFNRNEQFF

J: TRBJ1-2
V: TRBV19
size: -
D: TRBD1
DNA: TGTGCCAGTAGTATGGCTGCGACAGGGGCCTATGGCTACACCTTC
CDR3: CASSMAATGAYGYTF

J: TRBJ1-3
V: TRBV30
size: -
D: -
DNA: TGTGCCTGGAGTTCCCCTCGGACATATGGAAACACCATATATTTT
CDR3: CAWSSPRTYGNTIYF

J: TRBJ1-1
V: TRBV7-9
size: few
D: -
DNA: TGTGCCAGCAGCTTCGTAGGGGCTGAAGCTTTCTTT
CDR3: CASSFVGAEAFF

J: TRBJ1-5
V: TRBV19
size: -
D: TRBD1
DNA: TGTGCCAGTAGTACCCCCGGGACAGGGGAGGGCAATCAGCCCCAGCATTTT
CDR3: CASSTPGTGEGNQPQHF

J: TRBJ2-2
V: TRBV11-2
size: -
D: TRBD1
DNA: TGTGCCAGCAGCTCGAGACCGGGACAGGGGGCCGGGGAGCTGTTTTTT
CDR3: CASSSRPGQGAGELFF

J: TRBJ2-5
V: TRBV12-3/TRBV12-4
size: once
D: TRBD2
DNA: TGTGCCAGCAGTAGCGGGGGGCAAGAGACCCAGTACTTC
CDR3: CASSSGGQETQYF

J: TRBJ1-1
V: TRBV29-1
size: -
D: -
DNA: TGCAGCGTTGAACAGAGAGTTCTTGCGAGCGCTGAAGCTTTCTTT
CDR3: CSVEQRVLASAEAFF

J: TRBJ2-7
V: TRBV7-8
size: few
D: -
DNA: TGTGCCAGCAACCCGCCGACTGGTTCCTACGAGCAGTACTTC
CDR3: CASNPPTGSYEQYF

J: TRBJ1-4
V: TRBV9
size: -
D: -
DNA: TGTGCCAGCAGCGTAGTCCCAGGGACTAATGAAAAACTGTTTTTT
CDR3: CASSVVPGTNEKLFF

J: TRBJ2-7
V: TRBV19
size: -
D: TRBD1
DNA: TGTGCCAGTAGTATGCAGGACAGGGCCTACGAGCAGTACTTC
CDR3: CASSMQDRAYEQYF

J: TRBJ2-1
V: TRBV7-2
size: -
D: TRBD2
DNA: TGTGCCAGCAGCTTAGATGGGACTAGCGGGGGGGAGTCGTTCTTC
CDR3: CASSLDGTSGGESFF

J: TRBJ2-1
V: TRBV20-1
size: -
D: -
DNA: TGCAGTGCTAGTACCCCGAGGCGCTCGGGAAATGAGCAGTTCTTC
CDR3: CSASTPRRSGNEQFF

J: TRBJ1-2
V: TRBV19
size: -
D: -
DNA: TGTGCCAGTAGTTCGGGGTATGGCTACACCTTC
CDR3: CASSSGYGYTF

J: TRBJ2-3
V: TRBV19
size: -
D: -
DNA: TGTGCCAGTAGTATTCAGGGAAGCACAGATACGCAGTATTTT
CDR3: CASSIQGSTDTQYF

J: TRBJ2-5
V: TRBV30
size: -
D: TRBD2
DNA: TGTGCCTGGAGCAGGGGACTAGCGGGAGAAGAGACCCAGTACTTC
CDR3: CAWSRGLAGEETQYF

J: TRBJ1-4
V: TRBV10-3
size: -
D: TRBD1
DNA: TGTGCCATCAGTGGCGAGTGGGGCGACAGGGAGGATGAAAAACTGTTTTTT
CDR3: CAISGEWGDREDEKLFF

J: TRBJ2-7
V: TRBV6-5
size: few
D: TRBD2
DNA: TGTGCCAGCAGTTACCCCCGGGGGGGAGCCCCCTACGAGCAGTACTTC
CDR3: CASSYPRGGAPYEQYF

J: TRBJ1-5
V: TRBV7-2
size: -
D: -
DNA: TGTGCCAGCACCCTGGGGCAGAACATAAATCAGCCCCAGCATTTT
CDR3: CASTLGQNINQPQHF

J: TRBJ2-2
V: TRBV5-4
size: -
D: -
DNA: TGTGCCAGCAGCTGGGCCGGGGTAACCGGGGAGCTGTTTTTT
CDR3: CASSWAGVTGELFF

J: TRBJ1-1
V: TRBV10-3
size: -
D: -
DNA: TGTGCCATCAGTGATAGAGGGGGTGCAGAAACTGAAGCTTTCTTT
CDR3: CAISDRGGAETEAFF

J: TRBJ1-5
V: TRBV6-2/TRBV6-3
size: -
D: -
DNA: TGTGCCAGCAGTTACTATAACGAGGATCAGCCCCAGCATTTT
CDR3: CASSYYNEDQPQHF

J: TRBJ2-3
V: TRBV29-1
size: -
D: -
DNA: TGCAGCGTTGAAGGCGTATTCACAGATACGCAGTATTTT
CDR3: CSVEGVFTDTQYF

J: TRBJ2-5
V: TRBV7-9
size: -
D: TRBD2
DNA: TGTGCCAGCAGCTTAGAATCTCCTAGCGGGAGCTCGGAGACCCAGTACTTC
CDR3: CASSLESPSGSSETQYF

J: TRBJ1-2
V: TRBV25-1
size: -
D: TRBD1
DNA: TGTGCCAGCAGTAAGGGACAGGGCTATGGCTACACCTTC
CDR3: CASSKGQGYGYTF

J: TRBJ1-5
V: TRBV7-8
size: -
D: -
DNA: TGTGCCAGCAGCTTAATCGGGGGACGGGAAAGCAATCAGCCCCAGCATTTT
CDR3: CASSLIGGRESNQPQHF

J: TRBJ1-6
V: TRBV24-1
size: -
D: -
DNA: TGTGCCACCAGTGAATCCGGGAAAAATAATTCACCCCTCCACTTT
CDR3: CATSESGKNNSPLHF

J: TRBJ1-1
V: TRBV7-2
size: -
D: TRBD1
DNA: TGTGCCAGCAGCTCCAACAGGGGGAACACTGAAGCTTTCTTT
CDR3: CASSSNRGNTEAFF

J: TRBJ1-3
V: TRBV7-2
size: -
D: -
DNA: TGTGCCAGCAGCCTTGGGGAGGGAAACACCATATATTTT
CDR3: CASSLGEGNTIYF

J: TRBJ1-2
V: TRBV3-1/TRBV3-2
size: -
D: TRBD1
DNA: TGTGCCAGCAGCCATACAGGGGTAGATCGTGGCTACACCTTC
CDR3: CASSHTGVDRGYTF

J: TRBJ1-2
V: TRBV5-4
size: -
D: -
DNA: TGTGCCAGCAGTCCTCCTTTCCCAGGGAGGGATGGCTACACCTTC
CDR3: CASSPPFPGRDGYTF

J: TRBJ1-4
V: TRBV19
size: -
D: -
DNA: TGTGCCAGTAGTCAGAGCCAGGAGGGGAAACTGTTTTTT
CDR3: CASSQSQEGKLFF

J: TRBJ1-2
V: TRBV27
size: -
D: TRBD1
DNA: TGTGCCAGCAGGCCTCGGGACAGGGGGGCCTATGGCTACACCTTC
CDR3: CASRPRDRGAYGYTF

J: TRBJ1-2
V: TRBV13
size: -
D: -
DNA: TGTGCCAGCAGCTTAGGTCCGGGGTATGGCTACACCTTC
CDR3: CASSLGPGYGYTF

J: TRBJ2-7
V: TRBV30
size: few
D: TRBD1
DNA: TGTGCCTGGGGACAGGGGAAGTACGAGCAGTACTTC
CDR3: CAWGQGKYEQYF

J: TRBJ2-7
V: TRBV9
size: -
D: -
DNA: TGTGCCAGCAGCCCCCGACAGCGACCGAATGACGAGCAGTACTTC
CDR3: CASSPRQRPNDEQYF

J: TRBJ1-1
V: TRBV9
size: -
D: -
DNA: TGTGCCAGCAGCACGGATGGACAGTATGAAGCTTTCTTT
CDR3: CASSTDGQYEAFF

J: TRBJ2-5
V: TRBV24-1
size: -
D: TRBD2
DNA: TGTGCCACCAGTGACCCGGGACTAGCGGGTGCAAGGGGGACCCAGTACTTC
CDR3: CATSDPGLAGARGTQYF

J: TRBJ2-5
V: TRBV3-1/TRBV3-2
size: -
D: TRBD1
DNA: TGTGCCAGCAGCCAACGGACAGGGGGAGAGACCCAGTACTTC
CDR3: CASSQRTGGETQYF

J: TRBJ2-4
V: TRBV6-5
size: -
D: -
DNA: TGTGCCAGCAGTTTTTTTCAGGAAAACATTCAGTACTTC
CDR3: CASSFFQENIQYF

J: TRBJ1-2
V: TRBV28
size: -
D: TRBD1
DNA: TGTGCCAGCAGTTTAAGGGGGCTGACAGGCTACACCTTC
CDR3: CASSLRGLTGYTF

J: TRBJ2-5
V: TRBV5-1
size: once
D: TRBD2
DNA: TGCGCCAGCAGCTTGAGCGGGGGGGCCGGAGAGACCCAGTACTTC
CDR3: CASSLSGGAGETQYF